The 18 T cell receptor beta chains reported below all come from one sample, sequenced in a study of cytomegalovirus exposure and HLA in healthy donors. Method: immunoSEQ multiplex PCR; TCRdb's copy keeps in-frame clones and lacks some. There are about 200,000 clones in the sample; roughly 80% occur only once, and about 6% lies in the top ten. Sequenced input: PBMCs. The receptors derive from a young woman in good health and CMV-seronegative.

V gene TRBV27 combines with J gene TRBJ1-1, with 8 bases identical to TRBD1. From germline, CDR1 is MNHEY and CDR2 SMNVEV (reference sequence). This CDR3 comprises 17 residues. Germline trimming cut 6 bases from V and 0 bases from J; bases unmatched to any gene: 12. This CDR3 reads CASSERGTGRLNTEAFF. In DNA, the CDR3 is TGTGCCAGCAGCGAGCGCGGGACAGGCCGCTTGAACACTGAAGCTTTCTTT.

This rearrangement joins TRBV9 to TRBJ1-2, with D uncertain. CDR1 SGDLS and CDR2 YYNGEE come from the germline V gene. V was clipped by 4 bases and J by 0 bases, with 13 bases between them. This CDR3 comprises 15 residues. The chain's CDR3 is CASSPSQVANYGYTF. CDR3 DNA sequence: TGTGCCAGCAGCCCTTCCCAGGTAGCTAACTATGGCTACACCTTC.

This clone was picked up one time. The V gene is TRBV27, the J gene TRBJ2-7, with TRBD2 as a possible D gene (5 bases). V was cut by 8 bases and J by 5 bases, with 16 bases left in between. In germline, CDR1 is MNHEY, CDR2 SMNVEV (reference sequence). This CDR3 region has 13 residues. The CDR3, as DNA: TGTGCCAGCTTCGACGGCCTCGGGGACGAGCAGTACTTC. Translation gives CASFDGLGDEQYF.

The chain couples TRBV4-1 to TRBJ2-1; 10 positions agree with TRBD1. Per the germline V gene, CDR1 is MGHRA and CDR2 is YSYEKL. V lost 0 bases to trimming and J lost 5 bases; unmatched junction nucleotides: 4. The CDR3 length is 16 residues. The CDR3 region is CASSQDGDRGDNEQFF. The CDR3 bases are TGCGCCAGCAGCCAAGATGGGGACAGGGGAGACAATGAGCAGTTCTTC.

The chain links TRBV5-6 to TRBJ1-3; the D is unclear. The V end lost 1 base, the J end lost 5 bases, and 10 bases lay between the germline ends. Germline V gene data show CDR1 as SGHDT and CDR2 as YYEEEE. The CDR3 runs to 14 residues. The CDR3 region is CASSLLASRNTIYF. The CDR3, as DNA: TGTGCCAGCAGCTTGCTAGCCAGTAGAAACACCATATATTTT.

The rearrangement links TRBV19 to TRBJ1-2, with D perhaps matching TRBD1 (6 bases). CDR3 size: 13 residues. Trimming removed 4 bases from V and 4 bases from J, with 10 bases in between. Per germline, CDR1 LNHDA and CDR2 SQIVND (reference sequence). CDR3 sequence reads: CASSTGQLYGYTF. The CDR3 region has the DNA TGTGCCAGTAGTACCGGACAGCTCTATGGCTACACCTTC.

This clone was recorded only once. V and J are TRBV9 and TRBJ1-5; D remains unclear. This CDR3 comprises 16 residues. From germline, CDR1 is SGDLS and CDR2 YYNGEE. Trimming took 3 bases from V and 2 from J, leaving 15 bases between them. The DNA of the CDR3 is TGTGCCAGCAGCGGGAAGGTGGGTTTAGGCAATCAGCCCCAGCATTTT. It is translated as CASSGKVGLGNQPQHF.

The rearrangement uses TRBV7-3 and TRBJ2-1; no definite D call. The ends were cut back, 5 bases at V and 0 bases at J, with 14 bases in the middle. The CDR3 is made up of 16 amino acids. Germline loops: CDR1 SGHTA, CDR2 FQGTGA. The CDR3 sequence: CASSPTPMSSYNEQFF. CDR3 bases: TGTGCCAGCAGCCCCACGCCGATGAGCTCCTACAATGAGCAGTTCTTC.

The rearrangement links TRBV29-1 to TRBJ1-2; unclear D gene. The V end lost 2 bases, the J end lost 4 bases, and 11 bases lay between the germline ends. Germline V gene sequence: CDR1 SQVTM, CDR2 ANQGSEA. The CDR3 runs 13 residues. In DNA form, the CDR3 reads TGCAGCGTTGAACACTCCCGGTCCTATGGCTACACCTTC. This gives the protein CSVEHSRSYGYTF.

V and J are TRBV7-6 and TRBJ2-5; 8 bases match TRBD2. The CDR3 covers 16 residues. V trimming: 1 base; J trimming: 2 bases; junction bases outside the gene matches: 6. Germline CDR1 is SGHVS and CDR2 is FNYEAQ. The CDR3: CASSLGVAGRQETQYF. The CDR3 nucleotides are TGTGCCAGCAGCTTAGGAGTAGCGGGGAGACAAGAGACCCAGTACTTC.

The chain has TRBV27 and TRBJ2-7, with D possibly TRBD1 on 5 matching bases. The CDR3 has 13 residues. V was cut by 2 bases and J by 2 bases, with 7 bases left in between. The germline CDR1 and CDR2 sequences are MNHEY and SMNVEV (reference sequence). CDR3 in amino acids: CASSLMGPYEQYF. The DNA of the CDR3 is TGTGCCAGCAGTTTAATGGGGCCCTACGAGCAGTACTTC.

V usage is TRBV5-1 and J usage is TRBJ2-7; D is possibly TRBD1 (6 bases). The ends were cut back, 0 bases at V and 0 bases at J, with 10 bases in the middle. This CDR3 has 15 residues. Germline lookup yields CDR1 SGHRS and CDR2 YFSETQ. The CDR3 sequence is CASSLGQGSSYEQYF. CDR3 bases: TGCGCCAGCAGCTTGGGGCAGGGGAGCTCCTACGAGCAGTACTTC. The full variable domain, with the rest looked up from reference TRBV5-1 and TRBJ2-7, is KAGVTQTPRYLIKTRGQQVTLSCSPISGHRSVSWYQQTPGQGLQFLFEYFSETQRNKGNFPGRFSGRQFSNSRSEMNVSTLELGDSALYLCASSLGQGSSYEQYFGPGTRLTVT.

J is TRBJ1-2 and V is TRBV6-5; 9 bases line up with TRBD1. This CDR3 is built from 12 residues. V dropped 4 bases and J dropped 8; count of bases not matched to a gene: 2. Germline CDR1 and CDR2: MNHEY and SVGAGI. The CDR3 spells CASSLQGAGYTF. CDR3 in DNA: TGTGCCAGCAGTTTACAGGGGGCAGGCTACACCTTC.

This clone is a singleton in its sample. The V gene is TRBV11-2, the J gene TRBJ2-1; the D is unclear. The CDR3 consists of 12 residues. Per germline, CDR1 SGHAT and CDR2 FQNNGV. With 4 bases removed from V and 10 bases from J, the gap between germline ends came to 11 bases. The CDR3 loop is CASSSSEREQFF. Here the CDR3 DNA reads TGTGCCAGCAGCTCCTCTGAAAGGGAGCAGTTCTTC.

The chain combines TRBV28 with TRBJ2-7, with D perhaps TRBD1 (5 bases). Germline V gene data show CDR1 as MDHEN and CDR2 as SYDVKM. V lost 1 base, J lost 0 bases, and 10 bases lay in between. The CDR3 consists of 15 residues. The CDR3 spells CASSLSGFNSYEQYF. The DNA for the CDR3 is TGTGCCAGCAGTTTATCAGGGTTCAACTCCTACGAGCAGTACTTC.

V and J are TRBV5-6 and TRBJ2-2; TRBD1 matches 8 bases. V lost 4 bases and J lost 5; bases outside the gene matches: 7. This CDR3 region has 15 residues. Per the germline V gene, CDR1 is SGHDT and CDR2 is YYEEEE. The chain's CDR3 is CASSGGTGGTGELFF. CDR3 sequence (DNA): TGTGCCAGCAGCGGGGGGACAGGAGGGACCGGGGAGCTGTTTTTT. Full variable domain (remainder filled in from reference TRBV5-6 and TRBJ2-2): DAGVTQSPTHLIKTRGQQVTLRCSPKSGHDTVSWYQQALGQGPQFIFQYYEEEERQRGNFPDRFSGHQFPNYSSELNVNALLLGDSALYLCASSGGTGGTGELFFGEGSRLTVL.

The chain has TRBV5-1 and TRBJ1-1; maybe TRBD1 (5 bases). Germline values: CDR1 SGHRS, CDR2 YFSETQ. CDR3 length: 16 residues. V was shortened by 1 base and J by 0 bases, with 13 bases between the two germline ends. CDR3 DNA: TGCGCCAGCAGCTTGAGAGGGGAAGACATGAACACTGAAGCTTTCTTT. Translating gives CASSLRGEDMNTEAFF. Full variable domain (outside the CDR3, taken from reference TRBV5-1 and TRBJ1-1): KAGVTQTPRYLIKTRGQQVTLSCSPISGHRSVSWYQQTPGQGLQFLFEYFSETQRNKGNFPGRFSGRQFSNSRSEMNVSTLELGDSALYLCASSLRGEDMNTEAFFGQGTRLTVV.

The CDR3 loop is CASSLVQGFYTF. In DNA, the CDR3 is TGTGCCAGCAGTTTGGTTCAGGGTTTTTACACCTTC. The genes are TRBV28 and TRBJ1-2; possible D gene TRBD1, 5 bases. The length of the CDR3 is 12 residues. Trimming pared 3 bases from V and 11 bases from J, leaving 13 bases between. The germline V gene encodes CDR1 MDHEN and CDR2 SYDVKM.